Listed below are T cell receptor beta chains from one sample, sequenced in a study of shared clonotypes between healthy human individuals. Clones were sequenced by immunoSEQ multiplex PCR, and TCRdb holds only the in-frame ones, with some missing. The sample consists of fewer than 1.6 million clones, roughly 98.5% of them appearing once. Sequenced sample: naive CD4+ T cells sorted from blood. The source of these receptors is a man aged 30 to 39 in good health. The CDR3 runs from the conserved cysteine through the conserved F or W. A D gene is named only where the DNA matches it firmly. Only some rows state a clone size, as once, few, many or a class for expanded clones.

V gene: TRBV14
J gene: TRBJ2-2
D gene: .
clone size: .
CDR3 protein: CASSQTRQRPLTGELFF
CDR3 DNA: TGTGCCAGCAGCCAAACGAGGCAGAGACCTCTCACCGGGGAGCTGTTTTTT

V gene: TRBV5-6
J gene: TRBJ2-1
D gene: .
clone size: .
CDR3 protein: CASSLRDEQFF
CDR3 DNA: TGTGCCAGCAGCTTACGGGATGAGCAGTTCTTC

V gene: TRBV5-6
J gene: TRBJ1-5
D gene: TRBD1
clone size: .
CDR3 protein: CASSLQGVSNQPQHF
CDR3 DNA: TGTGCCAGCAGCCTTCAGGGGGTGAGCAATCAGCCCCAGCATTTT

V gene: TRBV4-3
J gene: TRBJ2-1
D gene: TRBD2
clone size: .
CDR3 protein: CASSQDPISGVAGQDEQFF
CDR3 DNA: TGCGCCAGCAGCCAAGATCCTATCTCAGGAGTAGCGGGTCAGGATGAGCAGTTCTTC

V gene: TRBV29-1
J gene: TRBJ2-3
D gene: .
clone size: .
CDR3 protein: CSVVGVGGTDTQYF
CDR3 DNA: TGCAGCGTTGTAGGGGTGGGGGGCACAGATACGCAGTATTTT

V gene: TRBV11-3
J gene: TRBJ2-1
D gene: .
clone size: .
CDR3 protein: CASSPTQGGYNEQFF
CDR3 DNA: TGTGCCAGCAGCCCTACTCAGGGTGGCTACAATGAGCAGTTCTTC

V gene: TRBV2
J gene: TRBJ1-3
D gene: .
clone size: .
CDR3 protein: CASQGTATPGNTIYF
CDR3 DNA: TGTGCCAGCCAGGGGACGGCGACCCCTGGAAACACCATATATTTT

V gene: TRBV13
J gene: TRBJ2-7
D gene: .
clone size: .
CDR3 protein: CASSSLTGIYEQYF
CDR3 DNA: TGTGCCAGCAGCTCATTGACAGGTATCTACGAGCAGTACTTC

V gene: TRBV18
J gene: TRBJ2-1
D gene: .
clone size: .
CDR3 protein: CASSPQGGYNEQFF
CDR3 DNA: TGTGCCAGCTCACCCCAGGGGGGGTACAATGAGCAGTTCTTC

V gene: TRBV14
J gene: TRBJ1-1
D gene: .
clone size: .
CDR3 protein: CASSHRTGALNTEAFF
CDR3 DNA: TGTGCCAGCAGCCATCGGACTGGGGCACTGAACACTGAAGCTTTCTTT

V gene: TRBV5-4
J gene: TRBJ1-1
D gene: .
clone size: .
CDR3 protein: CASSVRLGAGTNTEAFF
CDR3 DNA: TGTGCCAGCAGCGTGAGGTTGGGGGCCGGGACTAACACTGAAGCTTTCTTT

V gene: TRBV7-9
J gene: TRBJ2-7
D gene: .
clone size: .
CDR3 protein: CASSLGFGDEQYF
CDR3 DNA: TGTGCCAGCAGCTTAGGGTTCGGCGACGAGCAGTACTTC

V gene: TRBV7-9
J gene: TRBJ2-7
D gene: .
clone size: .
CDR3 protein: CASTPREYYEQYF
CDR3 DNA: TGTGCCAGCACCCCCAGGGAGTACTACGAGCAGTACTTC

V gene: TRBV5-1
J gene: TRBJ2-7
D gene: .
clone size: .
CDR3 protein: CASSLGGTPDEQYF
CDR3 DNA: TGCGCCAGCAGCTTGGGGGGGACCCCGGACGAGCAGTACTTC

V gene: TRBV11-2
J gene: TRBJ2-1
D gene: TRBD2
clone size: .
CDR3 protein: CASRRTGTRFDNEQFF
CDR3 DNA: TGTGCCAGCAGACGAACCGGGACTAGATTCGACAATGAGCAGTTCTTC

V gene: TRBV6-6
J gene: TRBJ2-3
D gene: .
clone size: .
CDR3 protein: CASTRDIADTQYF
CDR3 DNA: TGTGCCAGCACGCGGGATATCGCAGATACGCAGTATTTT

V gene: TRBV28
J gene: TRBJ1-2
D gene: .
clone size: .
CDR3 protein: CASSNGQNYGYTF
CDR3 DNA: TGTGCCAGCAGTAACGGACAGAACTATGGCTACACCTTC

V gene: TRBV5-1
J gene: TRBJ1-1
D gene: TRBD1
clone size: .
CDR3 protein: CASSSGDRVNTEAFF
CDR3 DNA: TGCGCCAGCAGCTCGGGGGACAGGGTGAACACTGAAGCTTTCTTT

V gene: TRBV18
J gene: TRBJ2-3
D gene: .
clone size: .
CDR3 protein: CASSPAGGPPLSTDTQYF
CDR3 DNA: TGTGCCAGCTCACCGGCTGGCGGACCCCCCCTCAGCACAGATACGCAGTATTTT

V gene: TRBV28
J gene: TRBJ2-5
D gene: .
clone size: .
CDR3 protein: CASSSLEKQETQYF
CDR3 DNA: TGTGCCAGCAGTTCTCTAGAGAAGCAAGAGACCCAGTACTTC

V gene: TRBV5-1
J gene: TRBJ2-5
D gene: TRBD1
clone size: once
CDR3 protein: CASSLAGTGAIETQYF
CDR3 DNA: TGCGCCAGCAGCTTGGCCGGGACAGGAGCGATAGAGACCCAGTACTTC

V gene: TRBV5-1
J gene: TRBJ2-2
D gene: .
clone size: .
CDR3 protein: CASSLVSGANTGELFF
CDR3 DNA: TGCGCCAGCAGCTTGGTAAGCGGAGCGAACACCGGGGAGCTGTTTTTT

V gene: TRBV19
J gene: TRBJ2-5
D gene: .
clone size: .
CDR3 protein: CASSTWDRGYGTQYF
CDR3 DNA: TGTGCCAGTAGTACCTGGGACCGAGGATATGGGACCCAGTACTTC

V gene: TRBV5-4
J gene: TRBJ2-5
D gene: .
clone size: .
CDR3 protein: CASSPGRSQETQYF
CDR3 DNA: TGTGCCAGCAGCCCGGGACGATCGCAAGAGACCCAGTACTTC

V gene: TRBV9
J gene: TRBJ2-1
D gene: .
clone size: once
CDR3 protein: CASSADLGSYNEQFF
CDR3 DNA: TGTGCCAGCAGCGCCGATCTTGGCTCCTACAATGAGCAGTTCTTC

V gene: TRBV5-1
J gene: TRBJ2-1
D gene: TRBD1
clone size: .
CDR3 protein: CASSSRDRGLNEQFF
CDR3 DNA: TGCGCCAGCAGCTCCCGGGACAGGGGGCTGAATGAGCAGTTCTTC

V gene: TRBV25-1
J gene: TRBJ1-4
D gene: .
clone size: .
CDR3 protein: CASGERTNEKLFF
CDR3 DNA: TGTGCCAGCGGAGAACGAACTAATGAAAAACTGTTTTTT

V gene: TRBV9
J gene: TRBJ1-2
D gene: TRBD1
clone size: .
CDR3 protein: CASSALDRGKRNGYTF
CDR3 DNA: TGTGCCAGCAGCGCCCTCGACAGGGGTAAGAGAAATGGCTACACCTTC

V gene: TRBV18
J gene: TRBJ2-5
D gene: .
clone size: once
CDR3 protein: CASSPQGGRETQYF
CDR3 DNA: TGTGCCAGCTCTCCCCAGGGGGGGAGAGAGACCCAGTACTTC

V gene: TRBV6-5
J gene: TRBJ1-2
D gene: .
clone size: .
CDR3 protein: CASSPRLDSIDGYTF
CDR3 DNA: TGTGCCAGCAGCCCACGGTTAGACAGTATCGATGGCTACACCTTC

V gene: TRBV19
J gene: TRBJ2-1
D gene: .
clone size: .
CDR3 protein: CASSIQGGGQFF
CDR3 DNA: TGTGCCAGTAGTATACAGGGTGGTGGGCAGTTCTTC

V gene: TRBV2
J gene: TRBJ2-7
D gene: TRBD1
clone size: .
CDR3 protein: CADGQGALEQYF
CDR3 DNA: TGTGCCGACGGACAGGGGGCCCTCGAGCAGTACTTC

V gene: TRBV19
J gene: TRBJ2-3
D gene: .
clone size: .
CDR3 protein: CASSGDKSASTDTQYF
CDR3 DNA: TGTGCCAGTAGTGGGGATAAGTCGGCGAGCACAGATACGCAGTATTTT

V gene: TRBV27
J gene: TRBJ1-5
D gene: .
clone size: .
CDR3 protein: CASTTIQGAQPQHF
CDR3 DNA: TGTGCCAGCACCACTATACAGGGTGCTCAGCCCCAGCATTTT

V gene: TRBV10-3
J gene: TRBJ2-5
D gene: TRBD1
clone size: .
CDR3 protein: CAISEGTGVRQETQYF
CDR3 DNA: TGTGCCATCAGTGAGGGGACAGGGGTTAGACAAGAGACCCAGTACTTC

V gene: TRBV7-2
J gene: TRBJ2-5
D gene: .
clone size: .
CDR3 protein: CASSLDGAQETQYF
CDR3 DNA: TGTGCCAGCAGCTTAGATGGGGCACAAGAGACCCAGTACTTC

V gene: TRBV14
J gene: TRBJ2-7
D gene: .
clone size: .
CDR3 protein: CASSPQGQGFEGGVVYEQYF
CDR3 DNA: TGTGCCAGCAGTCCCCAAGGGCAGGGTTTCGAGGGGGGGGTAGTTTACGAGCAGTACTTC

V gene: TRBV28
J gene: TRBJ2-5
D gene: TRBD2
clone size: .
CDR3 protein: CASSLPSSGSALFTQETQYF
CDR3 DNA: TGTGCCAGCAGTCTACCCTCTAGCGGGAGCGCCCTTTTTACCCAAGAGACCCAGTACTTC

V gene: TRBV5-4
J gene: TRBJ1-2
D gene: .
clone size: .
CDR3 protein: CASRQLGGRMVGYTF
CDR3 DNA: TGTGCCAGCAGGCAGCTCGGGGGGCGGATGGTTGGCTACACCTTC

V gene: TRBV18
J gene: TRBJ2-5
D gene: .
clone size: .
CDR3 protein: CASSPTSLHTRAIGETQYF
CDR3 DNA: TGTGCCAGCTCACCCACATCCCTTCATACGCGGGCAATCGGTGAGACCCAGTACTTC

V gene: TRBV6-7
J gene: TRBJ1-1
D gene: .
clone size: .
CDR3 protein: CASSYPTGDEAFF
CDR3 DNA: TGTGCCAGCAGTTACCCGACAGGCGATGAAGCTTTCTTT

V gene: TRBV6-1
J gene: TRBJ1-2
D gene: .
clone size: .
CDR3 protein: CASMWGNGYTF
CDR3 DNA: TGTGCCAGCATGTGGGGGAATGGCTACACCTTC

V gene: TRBV5-1
J gene: TRBJ2-1
D gene: TRBD2
clone size: .
CDR3 protein: CASSLWVGGREGSYNEQFF
CDR3 DNA: TGCGCCAGCAGCTTGTGGGTGGGAGGGCGCGAAGGCTCCTACAATGAGCAGTTCTTC

V gene: TRBV4-1
J gene: TRBJ2-1
D gene: .
clone size: .
CDR3 protein: CASSQEGRGGGNEQFF
CDR3 DNA: TGCGCCAGCAGCCAAGAAGGCAGGGGAGGGGGAAATGAGCAGTTCTTC

V gene: TRBV11-2
J gene: TRBJ2-7
D gene: .
clone size: .
CDR3 protein: CASSLPLARSSYEQYF
CDR3 DNA: TGTGCCAGCAGCCTCCCCCTAGCGAGAAGCTCCTACGAGCAGTACTTC

V gene: TRBV28
J gene: TRBJ1-5
D gene: .
clone size: .
CDR3 protein: CASSLANQPQHF
CDR3 DNA: TGTGCCAGCAGTTTAGCGAATCAGCCCCAGCATTTT

V gene: TRBV5-1
J gene: TRBJ2-1
D gene: .
clone size: .
CDR3 protein: CASSLERVPVNEQFF
CDR3 DNA: TGCGCCAGCAGCTTGGAGCGGGTCCCTGTGAATGAGCAGTTCTTC

V gene: TRBV2
J gene: TRBJ1-5
D gene: .
clone size: few
CDR3 protein: CASSGREGQPQHF
CDR3 DNA: TGTGCCAGCAGTGGGCGGGAAGGCCAGCCCCAGCATTTT

V gene: TRBV28
J gene: TRBJ1-5
D gene: .
clone size: .
CDR3 protein: CASSSPGSFQPQHF
CDR3 DNA: TGTGCCAGCAGTTCACCAGGGTCGTTTCAGCCCCAGCATTTT

V gene: TRBV28
J gene: TRBJ2-7
D gene: TRBD1
clone size: .
CDR3 protein: CAVTGTGLYEQYF
CDR3 DNA: TGTGCCGTCACCGGGACAGGGTTATACGAGCAGTACTTC

V gene: TRBV7-9
J gene: TRBJ2-5
D gene: TRBD2
clone size: .
CDR3 protein: CASSARSGLAGGETQYF
CDR3 DNA: TGTGCCAGCAGCGCCCGCTCGGGACTAGCGGGGGGAGAGACCCAGTACTTC

V gene: TRBV14
J gene: TRBJ2-5
D gene: .
clone size: .
CDR3 protein: CASSQVPETQYF
CDR3 DNA: TGTGCCAGCAGCCAAGTGCCAGAGACCCAGTACTTC

V gene: TRBV28
J gene: TRBJ1-2
D gene: TRBD1
clone size: .
CDR3 protein: CASGGPGQKYGYTF
CDR3 DNA: TGTGCCAGCGGGGGGCCGGGACAGAAGTATGGCTACACCTTC

V gene: TRBV2
J gene: TRBJ2-7
D gene: TRBD1
clone size: once
CDR3 protein: CASIRDRSYEQYF
CDR3 DNA: TGTGCCAGCATACGGGACAGGTCCTACGAGCAGTACTTC

V gene: TRBV5-1
J gene: TRBJ2-2
D gene: TRBD2
clone size: .
CDR3 protein: CASSRAGVAGGGTGELFF
CDR3 DNA: TGCGCCAGCAGCCGAGCAGGAGTCGCGGGAGGAGGCACCGGGGAGCTGTTTTTT